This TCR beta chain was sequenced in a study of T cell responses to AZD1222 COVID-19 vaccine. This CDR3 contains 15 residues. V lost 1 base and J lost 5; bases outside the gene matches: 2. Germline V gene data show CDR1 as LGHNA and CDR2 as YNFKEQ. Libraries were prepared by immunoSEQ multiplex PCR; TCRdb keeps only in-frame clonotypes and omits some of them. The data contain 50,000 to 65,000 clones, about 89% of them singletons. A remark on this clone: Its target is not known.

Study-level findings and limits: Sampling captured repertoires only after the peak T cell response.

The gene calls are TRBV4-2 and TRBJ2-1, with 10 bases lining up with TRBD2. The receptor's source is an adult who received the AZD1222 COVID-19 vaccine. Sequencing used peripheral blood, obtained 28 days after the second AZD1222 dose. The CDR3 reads CASSQGLAGNNEQFF. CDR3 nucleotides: TGTGCCAGCAGCCAAGGACTAGCGGGCAACAATGAGCAGTTCTTC.